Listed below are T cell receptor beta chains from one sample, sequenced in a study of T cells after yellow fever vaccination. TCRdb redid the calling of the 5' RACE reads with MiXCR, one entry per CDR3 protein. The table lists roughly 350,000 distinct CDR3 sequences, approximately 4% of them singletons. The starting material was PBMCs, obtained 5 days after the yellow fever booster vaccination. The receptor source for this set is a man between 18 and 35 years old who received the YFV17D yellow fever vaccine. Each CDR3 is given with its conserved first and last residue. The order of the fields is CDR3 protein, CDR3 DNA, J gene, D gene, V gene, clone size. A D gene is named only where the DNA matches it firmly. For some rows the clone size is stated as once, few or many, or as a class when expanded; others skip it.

cdr3_aa: CASSLGGFSGYTF
cdr3_nt: TGCGCCAGCAGCCTAGGGGGTTTCAGTGGCTACACCTTC
j_call: TRBJ1-2
d_call: .
v_call: TRBV5-1
clone_size: .

cdr3_aa: CSASQATNTEAFF
cdr3_nt: TGCAGTGCTAGTCAGGCCACCAACACTGAAGCTTTCTTT
j_call: TRBJ1-1
d_call: .
v_call: TRBV20-1
clone_size: .

cdr3_aa: CSASLNWYPGSSYNEQFF
cdr3_nt: TGCAGTGCTAGTCTCAACTGGTACCCTGGGAGCTCCTACAATGAGCAGTTCTTC
j_call: TRBJ2-1
d_call: .
v_call: TRBV20-1
clone_size: many

cdr3_aa: CASSLRQGGVGEQFF
cdr3_nt: TGCGCCAGCAGCCTTCGACAGGGCGGGGTCGGTGAGCAGTTCTTC
j_call: TRBJ2-1
d_call: .
v_call: TRBV4-1
clone_size: many

cdr3_aa: CASSRTSSGETQYF
cdr3_nt: TGCGCCAGCAGCCGGACTAGCTCGGGGGAGACCCAGTACTTC
j_call: TRBJ2-5
d_call: TRBD2
v_call: TRBV5-1
clone_size: few

cdr3_aa: CASSSVAGKHQPQHF
cdr3_nt: TGTGCCAGCAGTTCCGTGGCCGGGAAGCATCAGCCCCAGCATTTT
j_call: TRBJ1-5
d_call: .
v_call: TRBV12-3/TRBV12-4
clone_size: many

cdr3_aa: CASSLGGGGNQPQHF
cdr3_nt: TGTGCCAGCAGCTTAGGTGGAGGGGGCAATCAGCCCCAGCATTTT
j_call: TRBJ1-5
d_call: .
v_call: TRBV13
clone_size: many

cdr3_aa: CASSQGQSKNIQYF
cdr3_nt: TGTGCCAGCAGCCAGGGACAGTCGAAAAACATTCAGTACTTC
j_call: TRBJ2-4
d_call: TRBD1
v_call: TRBV6-2/TRBV6-3
clone_size: few

cdr3_aa: CASSPASGGSTDTQYF
cdr3_nt: TGTGCCAGCAGTCCAGCTAGCGGGGGCAGCACAGATACGCAGTATTTT
j_call: TRBJ2-3
d_call: TRBD2
v_call: TRBV6-5
clone_size: few

cdr3_aa: CASSLDRIHGYTF
cdr3_nt: TGTGCCAGCAGCTTAGATCGAATTCATGGCTACACCTTC
j_call: TRBJ1-2
d_call: .
v_call: TRBV11-2
clone_size: few

cdr3_aa: CASSPQDRGGSGYTF
cdr3_nt: TGTGCCAGCAGTCCCCAGGACAGGGGAGGATCTGGCTACACCTTC
j_call: TRBJ1-2
d_call: TRBD1
v_call: TRBV12-3/TRBV12-4
clone_size: many

cdr3_aa: CASSLGDLMGQETQYF
cdr3_nt: TGCGCCAGCAGCTTGGGGGACTTAATGGGGCAAGAGACCCAGTACTTC
j_call: TRBJ2-5
d_call: .
v_call: TRBV5-1
clone_size: many

cdr3_aa: CASSLHRILAGGNEQFF
cdr3_nt: TGTGCCAGCAGCTTACATAGAATACTAGCGGGGGGCAATGAGCAGTTCTTC
j_call: TRBJ2-1
d_call: TRBD2
v_call: TRBV7-8
clone_size: many